Below, 14 T cell receptor beta chains from the same sample are listed, as sequenced in a study of blood T cells in healthy people across ages. Combining a sample-barcoded 5' primer with a J-beta primer mix, a second PCR ran for 7 to 11 cycles. In TCRdb, the 5' RACE reads were re-called with MiXCR into one record per CDR3 protein. This sample has about 1.6 million distinct CDR3 sequences, with about 32% found just once. Sample: blood. These receptors were obtained from a young woman in good health.

V is TRBV27 and J is TRBJ2-4, with 8 bases that match TRBD1. The CDR3 runs 16 residues. Germline CDR1 reads MNHEY; CDR2 reads SMNVEV (reference sequence). V lost 4 bases, J lost 0 bases, and 5 bases stayed unmatched. The chain's CDR3 is CASSSWTGRAKNIQYF. Here the CDR3 DNA reads TGTGCCAGCAGTTCCTGGACAGGGCGAGCCAAAAACATTCAGTACTTC.

This clonotype has only a few counts. The V call is TRBV7-2, the J call TRBJ2-1; D unclear. The CDR3 loop spans 12 amino acids. The germline V gene has CDR1 SGHTA and CDR2 FQGNSA. Trimming stripped 3 bases from V and 5 bases from J, with 5 bases between. The CDR3 DNA reads TGTGCCAGCAGCTTGTACAACAATGAGCAGTTCTTC. Protein: CASSLYNNEQFF. Full variable domain (remainder filled in from reference TRBV7-2 and TRBJ2-1): GAGVSQSPSNKVTEKGKDVELRCDPISGHTALYWYRQSLGQGLEFLIYFQGNSAPDKSGLPSDRFSAERTGGSVSTLTIQRTQQEDSAVYLCASSLYNNEQFFGPGTRLTVL.

This chain links TRBV7-2 with TRBJ1-5, with a tentative D call TRBD1 (5 bases). The CDR3 covers 19 residues. Germline-derived CDR1 and CDR2 are SGHTA and FQGNSA. The V end lost 1 base, the J end lost 0 bases, and 19 bases lay between the germline ends. For the CDR3, the DNA is TGTGCCAGCAGCTTAGTGGGGGGACTGCCGACTTATAGCAATCAGCCCCAGCATTTT. Protein product: CASSLVGGLPTYSNQPQHF. The whole variable domain, filled in from reference TRBV7-2 and TRBJ1-5, reads GAGVSQSPSNKVTEKGKDVELRCDPISGHTALYWYRQSLGQGLEFLIYFQGNSAPDKSGLPSDRFSAERTGGSVSTLTIQRTQQEDSAVYLCASSLVGGLPTYSNQPQHFGDGTRLSIL.

This clonotype occurred once. V is TRBV5-6 and J is TRBJ2-7; 7 nucleotides align to TRBD2. V lost 1 base, J lost 2 bases, and 9 bases stayed unmatched. Germline CDR1 is SGHDT and CDR2 is YYEEEE. The CDR3 is 16 residues long. CDR3 in amino acids: CASSLWGGSSAYEQYF. In DNA, the CDR3 is TGTGCCAGCAGCTTGTGGGGGGGGAGCAGTGCCTACGAGCAGTACTTC.

This clonotype was recorded a few times. This chain links TRBV20-1 with TRBJ1-6, with a possible D match to TRBD1 (5 bases). CDR3 length: 17 residues. Trimming took 0 bases from V and 5 from J, leaving 17 bases between them. Germline V gene data show CDR1 as DFQATT and CDR2 as SNEGSKA (reference sequence). CDR3 sequence (DNA): TGCAGTGCTAGAGATGGGACTAGGGGCAGCCATAATTCACCCCTCCACTTT. It translates to CSARDGTRGSHNSPLHF.

The chain joins TRBV3-1 to TRBJ2-3, with D possibly matching TRBD2 (5 bases). CDR1 and CDR2 from the germline V gene are LGHDT and YNNKEL (reference sequence). This CDR3 comprises 14 residues. With 0 bases removed from V and 6 bases from J, the gap between germline ends came to 10 bases. This chain's CDR3 is CASSQEWRLDTQYF. In nucleotides, the CDR3 is TGTGCCAGCAGCCAAGAATGGAGGCTGGATACGCAGTATTTT.

This clonotype was seen many times. CDR3: CASSQDSGASYEQYF. The CDR3 bases are TGCGCCAGCAGCCAAGATTCCGGAGCCTCCTACGAGCAGTACTTC. The genes are TRBV4-1 and TRBJ2-7; D gene unclear. Trimming left V 0 bases short and J 0 bases short, with 9 bases between. The CDR3 covers 15 residues. Germline V lookup: CDR1 MGHRA, CDR2 YSYEKL.

This clonotype was counted a few times. The V and J genes are TRBV6-5 and TRBJ2-1; D unclear. Trimming shortened V by 10 bases and J by 6 bases, and 16 bases separated the two germline ends. Germline loops: CDR1 MNHEY, CDR2 SVGAGI. The CDR3 totals 13 residues. Written as DNA, the CDR3 is TGTGCCACCACACGGACCCAAACCAATGAGCAGTTCTTC. The encoded protein is CATTRTQTNEQFF.

This chain links TRBV5-1 with TRBJ1-2; 7 bases line up with TRBD1. Trimming took 4 bases from V and 0 from J; bases not matched to a gene: 9. From germline, CDR1 is SGHRS and CDR2 YFSETQ. The CDR3 is 16 residues long. The CDR3 region has the DNA TGCGCCAGCAGCCAGGAACTCACAGGGGCTAACTATGGCTACACCTTC. Translation: CASSQELTGANYGYTF.

Note on this clonotype: Because the CDR3 is missing its conserved closing phenylalanine or tryptophan, this is likely a read error. The chain is built from TRBV5-1 and TRBJ2-2; TRBD2 matches at 12 bases. The CDR3 covers 15 residues. With V trimmed by 5 bases and J by 7 bases, 6 bases remained unmatched. CDR1 is SGHRS and CDR2 is YFSETQ in the germline V gene. CDR3 region: CASRRTSGTDGELFC. DNA for the CDR3: TGCGCCAGCAGGAGGACTAGCGGGACGGACGGGGAGCTGTTTTGT.

This clonotype was seen a few times. The chain carries TRBV3-1 and TRBJ2-7; the D is unclear. This CDR3 is 15 amino acids long. Germline loops: CDR1 LGHDT, CDR2 YNNKEL (reference sequence). Between the trimmed V and J ends, which lost 0 bases and 0 bases, there was a span of 9 bases. Here the CDR3 DNA reads TGTGCCAGCAGCCAAGAGCGCATGGACTCCTACGAGCAGTACTTC. Residues: CASSQERMDSYEQYF.

This clonotype was seen once. The gene calls are TRBV9 and TRBJ2-7; D is unresolved. This CDR3 is 14 amino acids long. CDR1 SGDLS and CDR2 YYNGEE come from the germline V gene. The V end lost 0 bases, the J end lost 3 bases, and 10 bases lay between the germline ends. This chain's CDR3 is CASSVAQQNYEQYF. Here the CDR3 DNA reads TGTGCCAGCAGCGTAGCGCAACAGAACTACGAGCAGTACTTC. Full variable domain (missing parts from reference TRBV9 and TRBJ2-7): DSGVTQTPKHLITATGQRVTLRCSPRSGDLSVYWYQQSLDQGLQFLIQYYNGEERAKGNILERFSAQQFPDLHSELNLSSLELGDSALYFCASSVAQQNYEQYFGPGTRLTVT.

The chain combines TRBV30 with TRBJ2-1; D might be TRBD1 or TRBD2, each matching 5 bases. The CDR3 totals 11 residues. V shed 6 bases and J shed 7 bases, with 10 bases lying between them. Germline assignment: CDR1 GTSNPN and CDR2 SVGIG (reference sequence). Here the CDR3 reads CACEGRNEQFF. The CDR3 region has the DNA TGTGCCTGTGAGGGGCGGAATGAGCAGTTCTTC. Full variable domain (remainder filled in from reference TRBV30 and TRBJ2-1): SQTIHQWPATLVQPVGSPLSLECTVEGTSNPNLYWYRQAAGRGLQLLFYSVGIGQISSEVPQNLSASRPQDRQFILSSKKLLLSDSGFYLCACEGRNEQFFGPGTRLTVL.

This clonotype was detected ten times or more. V gene TRBV5-6 combines with J gene TRBJ2-5; D may correspond to TRBD1 or TRBD2 (5 bases each). Germline V gene lookup returns CDR1 SGHDT and CDR2 YYEEEE. The CDR3 length is 14 residues. Trimming took 0 bases from V and 8 from J, leaving 14 bases between them. The DNA of the CDR3 is TGTGCCAGCAGCTTGGAGCGCCGGGGCGGTACCCAGTACTTC. Amino acids: CASSLERRGGTQYF.